This entry features one T cell receptor (beta chain) sequence. Its antigen is unidentified. Germline CDR1 and CDR2: SGDLS and YYNGEE. The V segment lost 1 base and the J segment 3 bases; nucleotides outside the gene matches: 6. The CDR3 loop spans 15 amino acids. These data belong to a study of T cell responses to AZD1222 COVID-19 vaccine. Whole-study findings and limits: Close to half of spike-specific TCRs reportedly recognize unmutated variant regions.

Assay: immunoSEQ multiplex PCR; the TCRdb copy retains only in-frame clones and omits some. This table has roughly 79,000 clones, just over 90% appearing once. This specimen was peripheral blood, taken on day 0 of MenACWY control vaccination. This sequence joins TRBV9 and TRBJ2-5, with TRBD1 identical over 7 bases. The TCR sequence derives from an adult in good health. The CDR3 DNA sequence: TGTGCCAGCAGCGTAAGCCCACAGGGGAAAGAGACCCAGTACTTC. Amino acids: CASSVSPQGKETQYF. The variable domain in full, with the rest retrieved from reference TRBV9 and TRBJ2-5, is DSGVTQTPKHLITATGQRVTLRCSPRSGDLSVYWYQQSLDQGLQFLIQYYNGEERAKGNILERFSAQQFPDLHSELNLSSLELGDSALYFCASSVSPQGKETQYFGPGTRLLVL.